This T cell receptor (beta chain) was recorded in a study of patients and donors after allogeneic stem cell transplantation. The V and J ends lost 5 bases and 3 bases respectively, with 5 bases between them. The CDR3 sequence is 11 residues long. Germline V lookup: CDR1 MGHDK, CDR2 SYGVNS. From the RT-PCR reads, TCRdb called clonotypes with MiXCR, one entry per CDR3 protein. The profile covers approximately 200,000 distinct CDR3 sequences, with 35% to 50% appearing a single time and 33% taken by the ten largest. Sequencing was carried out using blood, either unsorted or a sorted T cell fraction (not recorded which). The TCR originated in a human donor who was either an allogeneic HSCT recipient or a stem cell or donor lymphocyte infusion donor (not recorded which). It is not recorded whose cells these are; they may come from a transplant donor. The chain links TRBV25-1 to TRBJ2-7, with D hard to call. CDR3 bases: TGTGCCAGCAGTATCAACTACGAGCAGTACTTC. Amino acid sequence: CASSINYEQYF.